The clone carrying this T cell receptor (beta chain) was seen a handful of times. Germline CDR1 and CDR2: MNHNS and SASEGT. This CDR3 spans 14 amino acids. J gave up 4 bases and V 3 bases, and 5 bases lay outside the gene matches. Drawn from each donor were around 10 milliliters of peripheral blood. Combining a sample-barcoded 5' primer with a J-beta primer mix, a second PCR ran for about 6 to 11 cycles. Each of the cDNA molecules was tagged by a template-switch adaptor with 12 random nucleotides. In TCRdb, the 5' RACE reads were re-called with MiXCR into one record per CDR3 protein. The sample has just over 800,000 distinct CDR3 sequences; under 80% are singletons. The source of the sample is a study of blood T cells in healthy people across ages.

V is TRBV6-1 and J is TRBJ2-7; 8 bases are shared with TRBD2. Sequenced material: blood. The source is a man aged 25-45 years in good health. The CDR3 DNA follows: TGTGCCAGCAGTGATAGCGGGGTCAGGTACGAGCAGTACTTC. Its translation is CASSDSGVRYEQYF.